The clone carrying this T cell receptor (beta chain) was detected only a few times. Its antigen is as yet unknown. Participants, patients aged 18 to 65, had newly diagnosed hyperthyroidism with a duration under 2 months. Reasons for excluding patients were uncontrolled infection, other autoimmune disease, pregnancy or lactation. The data derive from a study of T cells in Graves' hyperthyroidism and ophthalmopathy. Turning to the study itself: The blood sample was taken at first diagnosis, before treatment began.

V lost 5 bases and J 7 bases, leaving 20 bases between the germline ends. This CDR3 is 15 amino acids long. Study-level points and caveats: Most thyroid clonotypes expanded above 0.001 appeared in blood too.

Amplified TCR beta CDR3 regions came from RNA transcripts. RT-PCR in the first round (using the HTBI primer set) targeted the TCR CDR3. TCRdb independently ran MiXCR on the multiplex PCR reads; one entry per CDR3 protein. This sample yields about 520,000 distinct CDR3 sequences, of which about 20% are seen a single time; around a quarter belongs to the top ten. Sequencing was carried out using blood. This chain joins TRBV12-3 or TRBV12-4 and TRBJ1-1; D perhaps matches TRBD1 (6 bases). The source is a man between 18 and 29 years old with Graves' hyperthyroidism. For the CDR3, the DNA is TGTGCCAGCAGTCCAAACGGGGGGGCGATAGTTGAAGCTTTCTTT. It encodes CASSPNGGAIVEAFF.